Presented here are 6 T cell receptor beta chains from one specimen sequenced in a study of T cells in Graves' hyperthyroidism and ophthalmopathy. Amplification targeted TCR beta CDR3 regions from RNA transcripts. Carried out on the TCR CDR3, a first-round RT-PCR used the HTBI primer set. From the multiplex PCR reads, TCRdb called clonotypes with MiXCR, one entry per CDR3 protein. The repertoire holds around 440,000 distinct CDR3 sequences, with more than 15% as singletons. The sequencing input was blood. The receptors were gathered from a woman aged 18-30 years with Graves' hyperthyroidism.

The DNA of the CDR3 is TGTGCCAGTAGTATAGAAGGGGTCGGCAATGGATCACCCCTCCACTTT. Translation gives CASSIEGVGNGSPLHF. V gene TRBV19 combines with J gene TRBJ1-6; possible D gene TRBD1, 5 bases. Germline lookup yields CDR1 LNHDA and CDR2 SQIVND (reference sequence). V dropped 0 bases and J dropped 10 bases, with 16 bases sitting between them. The CDR3 totals 16 residues.

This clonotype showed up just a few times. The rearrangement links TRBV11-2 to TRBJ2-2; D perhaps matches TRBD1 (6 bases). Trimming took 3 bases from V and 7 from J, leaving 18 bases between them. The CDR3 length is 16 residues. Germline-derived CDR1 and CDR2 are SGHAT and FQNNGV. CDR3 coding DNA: TGTGCCAGCAGCTTTGGTTTGACAGGAACGGGCGGGGAGCTGTTTTTT. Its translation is CASSFGLTGTGGELFF.

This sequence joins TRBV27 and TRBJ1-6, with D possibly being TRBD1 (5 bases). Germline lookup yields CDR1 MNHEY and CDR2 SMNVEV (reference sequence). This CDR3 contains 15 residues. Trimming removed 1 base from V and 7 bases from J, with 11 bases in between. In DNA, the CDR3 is TGTGCCAGCAGTTTATTCGACAGTGTGAATTCACCCCTCCACTTT. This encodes CASSLFDSVNSPLHF.

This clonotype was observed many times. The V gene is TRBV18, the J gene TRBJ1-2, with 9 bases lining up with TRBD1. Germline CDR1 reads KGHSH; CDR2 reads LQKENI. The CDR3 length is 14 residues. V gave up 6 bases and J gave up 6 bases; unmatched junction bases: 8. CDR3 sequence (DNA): TGTGCCAGCTCCTGGACAGGGGAGTTTGATGGCTACACCTTC. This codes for CASSWTGEFDGYTF.

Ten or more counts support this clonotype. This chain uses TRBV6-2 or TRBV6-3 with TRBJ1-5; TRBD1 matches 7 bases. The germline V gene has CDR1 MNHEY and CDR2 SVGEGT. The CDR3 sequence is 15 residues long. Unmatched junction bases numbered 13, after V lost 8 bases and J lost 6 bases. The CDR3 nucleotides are TGTGCCAGCGGGCGACAGGGTAGAGATTTTCAGCCCCAGCATTTT. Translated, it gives CASGRQGRDFQPQHF.

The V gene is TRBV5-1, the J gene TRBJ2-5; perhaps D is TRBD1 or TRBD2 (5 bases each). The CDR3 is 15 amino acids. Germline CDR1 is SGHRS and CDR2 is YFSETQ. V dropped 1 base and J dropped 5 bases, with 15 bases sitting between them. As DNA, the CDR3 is TGCGCCAGCAGCTTGAATGTTGGGGACCTCGAGACCCAGTACTTC. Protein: CASSLNVGDLETQYF.